A selection of T cell receptor beta chains follows, all from one sample in a study of blood T cell repertoires in COVID-19. The protocol was immunoSEQ multiplex PCR, while the TCRdb copy is restricted to in-frame clones and leaves out a portion. The sample carries 350,000 to 450,000 clones, around 86% recorded once. The specimen was PBMCs or T cells enriched from blood (not recorded which). These receptors were obtained from a woman aged 45-60 years who had recovered from COVID-19. Each CDR3 is given with its conserved first and last residue. The D gene is left open where the match is weak. Size is stated for part of the rows, as once, few or many counts, or as a class when the clone is expanded.

D,J,size,V,DNA,CDR3
TRBD1,TRBJ2-1,once,TRBV5-1,TGCGCCAGCACCCTAGGACAGGGGAACCACAATGAGCAGTTCTTC,CASTLGQGNHNEQFF
TRBD2,TRBJ2-1,-,TRBV27,TGTGCCAGCAGTTTCCAAGGACTAGCGGGAGGTCGGGTTGAGCAGTTCTTC,CASSFQGLAGGRVEQFF
-,TRBJ1-1,-,TRBV6-5,TGTGCCAGCAGTTTGGGCAGCCTGAACACTGAAGCTTTCTTT,CASSLGSLNTEAFF
TRBD1,TRBJ1-3,-,TRBV11-2,TGTGCCAGCAGGCCGGGACAGACAATTTCTGGAAACACCATATATTTT,CASRPGQTISGNTIYF
-,TRBJ1-2,-,TRBV10-3,TGTGCCATCAGTGACAGGGCTGGCTACACCTTC,CAISDRAGYTF
-,TRBJ1-2,-,TRBV11-2,TGTGCCAGCAGCCCGGCGGGGGGGGCTTTCTATGGCTACACCTTC,CASSPAGGAFYGYTF
TRBD1,TRBJ1-2,-,TRBV10-3,TGTGCCATCAGTGGGCCAGGGGGGCGCTATGGCTACACCTTC,CAISGPGGRYGYTF
-,TRBJ1-5,once,TRBV5-1,TGCGCCAGCAGCTTGGTCGGGTCGCCGGGTCAGCCCCAGCATTTT,CASSLVGSPGQPQHF
TRBD2,TRBJ2-2,-,TRBV19,TGTGCCAGTAGACTGGGAGGGACGGACATGCTGTTTTTT,CASRLGGTDMLFF
-,TRBJ1-3,-,TRBV6-5,TGTGCCAGCAGTTCAAACAGCGGCGGCACCATATATTTT,CASSSNSGGTIYF
TRBD1,TRBJ2-7,-,TRBV5-1,TGCGCCAGCAGCGAAACCGGGACAGGGGCCTACGGGCAGTACTTC,CASSETGTGAYGQYF
TRBD1,TRBJ1-1,-,TRBV15,TGTGCCACCAGCCCATGGACAGGGGGTCCCACTGAAGCTTTCTTT,CATSPWTGGPTEAFF
-,TRBJ2-3,-,TRBV2,TGTGCCAGCAGGCGGACTACCACAGATACGCAGTATTTT,CASRRTTTDTQYF
TRBD2,TRBJ2-7,-,TRBV2,TGTGCCAGCAGTGGACTAGCGGGGAGGTACGAGCAGTACTTC,CASSGLAGRYEQYF
-,TRBJ1-6,-,TRBV3-1/TRBV3-2,TGTGCCAGCAGCAAAGGGAGTTTTGGCGGGTCACCCCTCCACTTT,CASSKGSFGGSPLHF
-,TRBJ2-3,-,TRBV27,TGTGCCAGCAGCCTAGAGCCTAGCACAGATACGCAGTATTTT,CASSLEPSTDTQYF
-,TRBJ2-2,once,TRBV7-2,TGTGCCAGCAGCAGTACTACGTCGAACACCGGGGAGCTGTTTTTT,CASSSTTSNTGELFF
TRBD1,TRBJ2-3,-,TRBV7-9,TGTGCCAGCAGCTTCGAGGGGGCGCACACAGATACGCAGTATTTT,CASSFEGAHTDTQYF
-,TRBJ2-5,-,TRBV9,TGTGCCAGCAGCGAGGGGAAAAGCGCTCTCCAAGAGACCCAGTACTTC,CASSEGKSALQETQYF
TRBD1,TRBJ1-2,-,TRBV27,TGTGCCAGCAGTACAACCGGGACAGGGTCCCTCTATGGCTACACCTTC,CASSTTGTGSLYGYTF
TRBD1,TRBJ2-7,-,TRBV7-3,TGTGCCAGCAGCTCAGGACAGGGGCCCTACGAGCAGTACTTC,CASSSGQGPYEQYF
TRBD1,TRBJ1-2,few,TRBV7-9,TGTGCCAGCAGCTCCAGGCGACAGGGGGCTGGCGGCTACACCTTC,CASSSRRQGAGGYTF
TRBD2,TRBJ2-5,-,TRBV7-2,TGTGCCATCACCACAAGGGGAGGGGCCCAAGAGACCCAGTACTTC,CAITTRGGAQETQYF
-,TRBJ2-5,-,TRBV4-3,TGCGCCAGCAGCCAAGAATGGGCGAGTCGTGAGACCCAGTACTTC,CASSQEWASRETQYF
TRBD1,TRBJ2-1,-,TRBV25-1,TGTGCCAGCAGAACCGGGACAGGGTCCTACAATGAGCAGTTCTTC,CASRTGTGSYNEQFF
TRBD1,TRBJ1-2,-,TRBV19,TGTGCCAGTAGTATATCGCAGGGGGCTATTCACTATGGCTACACCTTC,CASSISQGAIHYGYTF
TRBD2,TRBJ2-2,-,TRBV4-3,TGCGCCAGCAGCTCCCGGGGGGGGACCGGGGAGCTGTTTTTT,CASSSRGGTGELFF